A single TCR beta chain is shown here with its context. Autoimmune disease history or systemic immunosuppression barred patients. The V gene lost 2 bases and the J gene lost 1 base, with 11 bases spanning the gap. The germline CDR1 and CDR2 sequences are SGHDT and YYEEEE. The CDR3 extends over 15 amino acids. Assay: immunoSEQ multiplex PCR; the TCRdb copy retains only in-frame clones and omits some. The repertoire holds tens of thousands of clones, with around 82% as singletons. These data originate in a study of OX40 agonist ivuxolimab in advanced cancers. The sample in question was CD4+ or CD8+ T cells sorted from blood, obtained in a trial of the OX40 agonist ivuxolimab. The chain links TRBV5-6 to TRBJ2-3; possible D gene TRBD2, 5 bases. This sequence was found in an adult with an advanced solid tumor such as melanoma, head and neck, liver or kidney cancer. In DNA, the CDR3 is TGTGCCAGCAGCTTTTTCGGGCGGGGCACAGATACGCAGTATTTT. Translating it yields CASSFFGRGTDTQYF.